The TCR beta chain under discussion was sequenced for a study of beta chain features in type 1 diabetes. Donors underwent one heparinised blood draw, 95 to 150 mL on average. Study-wide results and caveats: Across patients, naive, central memory and Treg TCRB repertoires exhibited apparently greater similarity than was observed across healthy donors. The analysis here could not establish whether HLA type shapes TCRB rearrangement. In every one of the four CD4+ subsets, TCRB CDR3s were moderately but significantly shorter in Type 1 diabetes patients.

Concerning this clone itself: Antigen: not known.

The ends lost 0 bases at V and 2 bases at J; junction bases unmatched: 6. This CDR3 spans 17 amino acids. Per the germline V gene, CDR1 is SGHNT and CDR2 is YYREEE (reference sequence). Of the isolated RNA, all was reverse transcribed, and so the sequenced material was expressed TCRB transcripts. Profiling relied on immunoSEQ multiplex PCR, and the TCRdb table lists in-frame clones only, not all of them. Of 150,000 to 200,000 clones listed, approximately 8% are singletons. What was sequenced was central memory CD4+ T cells from blood. This rearrangement joins TRBV5-4 to TRBJ2-1, with 9 bases fitting TRBD1. This receptor was identified in a man aged 18 to 29 with type 1 diabetes. The CDR3 reads CASSLGLGQGAYNEQFF. CDR3 nucleotide sequence: TGTGCCAGCAGCTTGGGGTTGGGACAGGGAGCCTACAATGAGCAGTTCTTC.